Following are 26 T cell receptor beta chains from one sample sequenced in a study of blood T cell repertoires in COVID-19. Clones were read by immunoSEQ multiplex PCR, and TCRdb kept only the in-frame ones, dropping some. The sample yields some 180,000 clones, around 80% seen once. Sequencing was performed on peripheral blood. Receptors were obtained from a woman aged 60 to 75 with COVID-19, enrolled during active disease.

The V call is TRBV18, the J call TRBJ1-2, with 10 bases aligning to TRBD1. Germline-derived CDR1 and CDR2 are KGHSH and LQKENI. The trim removed 4 bases at V and 2 bases at J, leaving 4 bases unmatched. CDR3 length: 15 residues. CDR3 sequence (DNA): TGTGCCAGCTCACTCGGGACAGGGGACAACTATGGCTACACCTTC. Amino acids: CASSLGTGDNYGYTF.

The rearrangement joins TRBV28 to TRBJ2-5, with D possibly TRBD1 on 6 matching bases. Trimming took 6 bases from V and 4 from J, leaving 18 bases between them. This CDR3 is 15 amino acids long. In germline, CDR1 is MDHEN, CDR2 SYDVKM. The CDR3 loop is CASSHPTGRRETQYF. The CDR3 DNA sequence: TGTGCCAGCAGCCACCCGACAGGCCGGCGAGAGACCCAGTACTTC.

V and J are TRBV18 and TRBJ1-2, with 7 bases aligning to TRBD1. This CDR3 spans 17 amino acids. The germline CDR1 and CDR2 sequences are KGHSH and LQKENI. Trimming at V came to 3 bases and at J to 4 bases, leaving 14 bases not matched to a gene. The CDR3 DNA sequence: TGTGCCAGCTCACCGCCGAATCGTGACAGGGACAGCTATGGCTACACCTTC. Its translation is CASSPPNRDRDSYGYTF.

The chain has TRBV19 and TRBJ2-7, with 9 bases aligning to TRBD2. This CDR3 is built from 16 residues. Trimming at V came to 6 bases and at J to 3 bases, leaving 12 bases not matched to a gene. CDR1 LNHDA and CDR2 SQIVND come from the germline V gene (reference sequence). The CDR3 here is CASRAYGREGLYEQYF. The CDR3 DNA sequence: TGTGCCAGTAGAGCCTATGGGCGGGAGGGCCTCTACGAGCAGTACTTC. Filled out from reference TRBV19 and TRBJ2-7, the complete variable domain reads DGGITQSPKYLFRKEGQNVTLSCEQNLNHDAMYWYRQDPGQGLRLIYYSQIVNDFQKGDIAEGYSVSREKKESFPLTVTSAQKNPTAFYLCASRAYGREGLYEQYFGPGTRLTVT.

The chain has TRBV7-2 and TRBJ2-2; 7 bases are a match to TRBD1. V was pared by 1 base and J by 6 bases, with 5 bases of the junction left unmatched. There are 15 residues in the CDR3. The germline V gene has CDR1 SGHTA and CDR2 FQGNSA. DNA for the CDR3: TGTGCCAGCAGCTTAGTCTCAGGGACAGCCGGGGAGCTGTTTTTT. Encoded protein: CASSLVSGTAGELFF.

The chain uses TRBV28 and TRBJ1-4, with D hard to call. The CDR3 runs 17 residues. V lost 6 bases and J 6 bases, leaving 23 bases between the germline ends. Per the germline V gene, CDR1 is MDHEN and CDR2 is SYDVKM. The CDR3 here is CASRSNMRAASDEKLFF. In DNA, the CDR3 is TGTGCCAGCAGGTCTAACATGAGGGCGGCCTCGGATGAAAAACTGTTTTTT.

V gene TRBV5-1 combines with J gene TRBJ2-1; 11 bases fit TRBD2. CDR3 size: 16 residues. Germline loops: CDR1 SGHRS, CDR2 YFSETQ. Unmatched junction bases numbered 7, after V lost 4 bases and J lost 4 bases. The DNA for the CDR3 is TGCGCCAGCAGCGTCGGGACTAGCGGACTTTACAATGAGCAGTTCTTC. The encoded protein is CASSVGTSGLYNEQFF. Together with reference TRBV5-1 and TRBJ2-1, the CDR3 gives the full variable domain: KAGVTQTPRYLIKTRGQQVTLSCSPISGHRSVSWYQQTPGQGLQFLFEYFSETQRNKGNFPGRFSGRQFSNSRSEMNVSTLELGDSALYLCASSVGTSGLYNEQFFGPGTRLTVL.

This clone came up a few times. The CDR3 protein is CASSEGQGFYNEQFF. In DNA form, the CDR3 reads TGTGCCAGCAGTGAGGGGCAGGGGTTTTACAATGAGCAGTTCTTC. This chain uses TRBV2 with TRBJ2-1, with TRBD1 as a possible D gene (6 bases). The CDR3 contains 15 residues. V gave up 3 bases and J gave up 4 bases, with 13 bases separating them. Germline values: CDR1 SNHLY, CDR2 FYNNEI.

In the case of this clone: One junction end disagrees with the germline gene, perhaps due to a read error. V is TRBV5-6 and J is TRBJ1-2; D not certain. The CDR3 loop spans 13 amino acids. Germline CDR1 and CDR2: SGHDT and YYEEEE. The CDR3 here is CASSLAAIKRHKF. The CDR3 nucleotides are TGTGCCAGCAGCTTGGCAGCGATTAAGCGCCACAAATTC.

The CDR3 loop is CASSSGHPGGETQYF. The CDR3 nucleotides are TGCGCCAGCAGCTCAGGACACCCAGGGGGCGAGACCCAGTACTTC. The chain carries TRBV5-1 and TRBJ2-5, with 8 bases matching TRBD1. The germline CDR1 and CDR2 sequences are SGHRS and YFSETQ. The V and J ends lost 3 bases and 5 bases, in that order; junction bases with no gene match: 9. The CDR3 has 15 residues.

V usage is TRBV6-4 and J usage is TRBJ2-3, with D tentatively TRBD2 (6 bases). V lost 3 bases, J lost 0 bases, and 7 bases lay in between. Germline values: CDR1 MRHNA, CDR2 SNTAGT. The CDR3 spans 14 residues. CDR3 protein: CASSELASTDTQYF. CDR3 sequence (DNA): TGTGCCAGCAGTGAGCTAGCGAGCACAGATACGCAGTATTTT.

The V gene is TRBV28, the J gene TRBJ2-6, with unresolved D. The CDR3 is 18 amino acids. Trimming cost V 3 bases and J 0 bases, with 15 bases left between them. Germline values: CDR1 MDHEN, CDR2 SYDVKM. CDR3 amino acids: CASSLGFWRSSGANVLTF. For the CDR3, the DNA is TGTGCCAGCAGTTTGGGTTTTTGGCGGAGCTCTGGGGCCAACGTCCTGACTTTC.

The chain has TRBV2 and TRBJ1-2, with D maybe TRBD1 (6 bases). Germline CDR1 is SNHLY and CDR2 is FYNNEI. The CDR3 runs 14 residues. Trimming left V 2 bases short and J 4 bases short, with 11 bases between. The CDR3 DNA is TGTGCCAGCAGTGAATCGGTAGGGGGCTATGGCTACACCTTC. Encoded protein: CASSESVGGYGYTF.

The chain joins TRBV18 to TRBJ2-5; D might be TRBD1 (6 bases). The CDR3 extends over 15 amino acids. The germline V gene encodes CDR1 KGHSH and CDR2 LQKENI. With 0 bases removed from V and 3 bases from J, the gap between germline ends came to 11 bases. CDR3 sequence (DNA): TGTGCCAGCTCACCACCGATCTCAGGGGAAGAGACCCAGTACTTC. It translates to CASSPPISGEETQYF.

The rearrangement links TRBV3-1 (or the pseudogene TRBV3-2) to TRBJ1-5; D not certain. V lost 3 bases and J 6 bases, leaving 15 bases between the germline ends. This CDR3 comprises 15 residues. Germline V CDR1 and CDR2: LGHDT, YNNKEL (reference sequence). DNA of the CDR3: TGTGCCAGCAGCCAGGGAAGGAGGGCCCGTCAGCCCCAGCATTTT. It translates to CASSQGRRARQPQHF.

This clone was seen just once. The rearrangement joins TRBV19 to TRBJ2-2, with TRBD1 matching over 8 bases. CDR3 size: 15 residues. The V and J ends lost 4 bases and 6 bases, in that order; junction bases with no gene match: 7. The germline gives CDR1 LNHDA, CDR2 SQIVND (reference sequence). The CDR3 nucleotides read TGTGCCAGTAGTAGGGGCTTGGACAGGGCCGGGGAGCTGTTTTTT. It encodes CASSRGLDRAGELFF. Full variable domain (missing parts from reference TRBV19 and TRBJ2-2): DGGITQSPKYLFRKEGQNVTLSCEQNLNHDAMYWYRQDPGQGLRLIYYSQIVNDFQKGDIAEGYSVSREKKESFPLTVTSAQKNPTAFYLCASSRGLDRAGELFFGEGSRLTVL.

The chain combines TRBV6-2 or TRBV6-3 with TRBJ1-1; 7 nucleotides agree with TRBD1. Germline values: CDR1 MNHEY, CDR2 SVGEGT. After removal of 5 bases from V and 7 bases from J, the junction contained 16 bases not matched to a gene. This CDR3 has 16 residues. CDR3: CASSQKSRGPGGEAFF. Here the CDR3 DNA reads TGTGCCAGCAGTCAAAAGTCCAGGGGACCAGGGGGTGAAGCTTTCTTT.

The V call is TRBV7-2, the J call TRBJ2-1, with TRBD1 as a possible D gene (5 bases). Germline V lookup: CDR1 SGHTA, CDR2 FQGNSA. Deletions cut 5 bases from V and 3 bases from J, with 11 bases between. The CDR3 consists of 14 residues. Here the CDR3 reads CASSPGYSYNEQFF. CDR3 DNA sequence: TGTGCCAGCAGCCCAGGGTATAGCTACAATGAGCAGTTCTTC.

The J gene is TRBJ2-7, the V gene TRBV7-2; 8 bases line up with TRBD1. CDR3 length: 15 amino acids. V trimming: 5 bases; J trimming: 0 bases; junction bases outside the gene matches: 6. Germline values: CDR1 SGHTA, CDR2 FQGNSA. The CDR3 region is CASSNQGAPSYEQYF. CDR3 sequence (DNA): TGTGCCAGCAGCAACCAGGGGGCCCCCTCCTACGAGCAGTACTTC.

To note about this clone: The same CDR3 is also encoded by other DNA sequences in this sample. The V call is TRBV29-1, the J call TRBJ2-1; TRBD1 is a possible D gene (6 bases). Germline CDR1 is SQVTM and CDR2 is ANQGSEA. This CDR3 is built from 13 residues. V was trimmed by 4 bases and J by 6 bases, leaving 13 bases between them. The CDR3 sequence: CSVGDRSRNEQFF. CDR3 sequence (DNA): TGCAGCGTTGGTGACAGGTCGCGCAATGAGCAGTTCTTC.

The chain couples TRBV3-1 (or the pseudogene TRBV3-2) to TRBJ2-5; D unclear. Germline-derived CDR1 and CDR2 are LGHDT and YNNKEL (reference sequence). The length of the CDR3 is 13 residues. Trimming pared 0 bases from V and 7 bases from J, leaving 9 bases between. The DNA of the CDR3 is TGTGCCAGCAGCCAAGAGGGTCCGGGGACCCAGTACTTC. Translated: CASSQEGPGTQYF.

The V and J genes are TRBV5-6 and TRBJ2-4, with 9 bases lining up with TRBD1. J lost 4 bases, V lost 2 bases, and 4 bases had no gene match. CDR1 and CDR2 (germline): SGHDT, YYEEEE. The CDR3 totals 15 residues. CDR3 loop: CASSFYGTGKNIQYF. DNA of the CDR3: TGTGCCAGCAGCTTCTACGGGACAGGGAAAAACATTCAGTACTTC.

There are a few counts of this clone. The chain links TRBV11-1 to TRBJ2-5, with TRBD1 identical over 10 bases. The CDR3 has 15 amino acids. CDR1 and CDR2 (germline): SGHAT, FQDESV (reference sequence). V was pared by 5 bases and J by 5 bases, with 8 bases of the junction left unmatched. CDR3 bases: TGTGCCAGCAGCCCCGGGACAGGGGATTCGGAGACCCAGTACTTC. Encoded protein: CASSPGTGDSETQYF.

This clone came up a few times. This chain joins TRBV7-3 and TRBJ1-1; TRBD1 might be the D (5 bases). V lost 5 bases, J lost 1 base, and 8 bases lay in between. The CDR3 is made up of 13 amino acids. Per the germline V gene, CDR1 is SGHTA and CDR2 is FQGTGA. The CDR3 region is CASSVGQNTEAFF. The DNA for the CDR3 is TGTGCCAGCAGCGTAGGACAGAACACTGAAGCTTTCTTT.

The chain is built from TRBV5-6 and TRBJ1-1; 7 bases agree with TRBD1. Losses at the gene ends were 4 bases for V and 0 bases for J; bases not matched to a gene: 3. CDR1 is SGHDT and CDR2 is YYEEEE in the germline V gene. The CDR3 runs 14 residues. The CDR3 DNA sequence: TGTGCCAGCAGCGGGACAGTAGTGAACACTGAAGCTTTCTTT. It translates to CASSGTVVNTEAFF.

This clone was seen only once. The chain combines TRBV3-1 (or the pseudogene TRBV3-2) with TRBJ1-2; D not certain. The CDR3 loop spans 15 amino acids. V lost 2 bases, J lost 6 bases, and 16 bases lay in between. CDR1 and CDR2 from the germline V gene are LGHDT and YNNKEL (reference sequence). The CDR3 DNA reads TGTGCCAGCAGCCAAAGGAGCCGCCTTTTGGATGGCTACACCTTC. This encodes CASSQRSRLLDGYTF.